The rows below give T cell receptor beta chains drawn from one sample of a study of blood T cell repertoires in COVID-19. Method: immunoSEQ multiplex PCR; TCRdb's copy keeps in-frame clones and lacks some. The sample carries 85,000 to 130,000 clones, around 86% recorded once. The sample was peripheral blood. All receptors come from a man aged 50-60 years with acute or convalescent COVID-19. Each CDR3 is given with its conserved first and last residue. Fields, in order: D gene, CDR3 length, clone size, J gene, V gene, CDR3 protein, CDR3 DNA. The D gene is left open where the match is weak. Some rows have no size entry. The others give once, few or many, or a class for an expanded clone.

D gene: TRBD2
CDR3 length: 17
clone size: .
J gene: TRBJ2-4
V gene: TRBV5-1
CDR3 protein: CASSLVRLAESKNIQYF
CDR3 DNA: TGCGCCAGCAGCTTGGTGCGACTAGCGGAATCCAAAAACATTCAGTACTTC

D gene: .
CDR3 length: 17
clone size: .
J gene: TRBJ1-4
V gene: TRBV20-1
CDR3 protein: CSASVVGRGAINEKLFF
CDR3 DNA: TGCAGTGCTAGTGTGGTGGGTCGGGGGGCCATTAATGAAAAACTGTTTTTT

D gene: TRBD2
CDR3 length: 15
clone size: .
J gene: TRBJ2-2
V gene: TRBV10-3
CDR3 protein: CAISDRDYSTGELFF
CDR3 DNA: TGTGCTATCAGTGATCGGGACTATTCTACCGGGGAGCTGTTTTTT

D gene: TRBD2
CDR3 length: 15
clone size: once
J gene: TRBJ2-7
V gene: TRBV3-1/TRBV3-2
CDR3 protein: CASSQGLAGVYEQYF
CDR3 DNA: TGTGCCAGCAGCCAAGGACTAGCGGGAGTCTACGAGCAGTACTTC

D gene: .
CDR3 length: 15
clone size: .
J gene: TRBJ2-1
V gene: TRBV2
CDR3 protein: CASRTPETAPMGGFF
CDR3 DNA: TGTGCCAGCAGAACGCCTGAGACAGCTCCCATGGGTGGGTTCTTC

D gene: .
CDR3 length: 14
clone size: .
J gene: TRBJ1-2
V gene: TRBV5-6
CDR3 protein: CASSLATLRYGYTF
CDR3 DNA: TGTGCCAGCAGCTTGGCCACTTTACGGTATGGCTACACCTTC

D gene: .
CDR3 length: 12
clone size: .
J gene: TRBJ2-5
V gene: TRBV3-1/TRBV3-2
CDR3 protein: CASATVQETQYF
CDR3 DNA: TGTGCCAGCGCTACAGTCCAAGAGACCCAGTACTTC

D gene: .
CDR3 length: 11
clone size: .
J gene: TRBJ2-7
V gene: TRBV29-1
CDR3 protein: CSVLTGHEQYF
CDR3 DNA: TGCAGCGTCTTGACAGGCCACGAGCAGTACTTC

D gene: TRBD2
CDR3 length: 14
clone size: .
J gene: TRBJ2-7
V gene: TRBV6-6
CDR3 protein: CASRNIAGVGEQYF
CDR3 DNA: TGTGCCAGCAGAAATATAGCGGGAGTAGGCGAGCAGTACTTC

D gene: TRBD1
CDR3 length: 16
clone size: .
J gene: TRBJ2-7
V gene: TRBV5-6
CDR3 protein: CASSYGGQGLTYEQYF
CDR3 DNA: TGTGCCAGCAGCTACGGAGGACAGGGACTGACCTACGAGCAGTACTTC

D gene: .
CDR3 length: 14
clone size: .
J gene: TRBJ2-1
V gene: TRBV11-3
CDR3 protein: CASRSGLNYNEQFF
CDR3 DNA: TGTGCCAGCAGGAGCGGGCTTAACTACAATGAGCAGTTCTTC

D gene: .
CDR3 length: 14
clone size: .
J gene: TRBJ1-1
V gene: TRBV27
CDR3 protein: CASSYRQANTEAFF
CDR3 DNA: TGTGCCAGCAGTTACAGACAGGCGAACACTGAAGCTTTCTTT

D gene: .
CDR3 length: 13
clone size: .
J gene: TRBJ2-6
V gene: TRBV20-1
CDR3 protein: CSASFGGANVLTF
CDR3 DNA: TGCAGTGCTAGTTTCGGGGGTGCCAACGTCCTGACTTTC

D gene: TRBD2
CDR3 length: 14
clone size: .
J gene: TRBJ2-1
V gene: TRBV9
CDR3 protein: CASSSGGSYNEQFF
CDR3 DNA: TGTGCCAGCAGCTCGGGGGGTTCCTACAATGAGCAGTTCTTC

D gene: .
CDR3 length: 14
clone size: .
J gene: TRBJ1-3
V gene: TRBV28
CDR3 protein: CASSSPSVGNTIYF
CDR3 DNA: TGTGCCAGCAGTTCTCCCTCCGTGGGAAACACCATATATTTT

D gene: .
CDR3 length: 14
clone size: few
J gene: TRBJ2-2
V gene: TRBV5-1
CDR3 protein: CASSQTPNTGELFF
CDR3 DNA: TGCGCCAGCAGCCAGACACCGAACACCGGGGAGCTGTTTTTT

D gene: .
CDR3 length: 16
clone size: .
J gene: TRBJ1-1
V gene: TRBV3-1/TRBV3-2
CDR3 protein: CASSPLPTGVSTEAFF
CDR3 DNA: TGTGCCAGCAGCCCCCTACCGACAGGCGTCAGCACTGAAGCTTTCTTT